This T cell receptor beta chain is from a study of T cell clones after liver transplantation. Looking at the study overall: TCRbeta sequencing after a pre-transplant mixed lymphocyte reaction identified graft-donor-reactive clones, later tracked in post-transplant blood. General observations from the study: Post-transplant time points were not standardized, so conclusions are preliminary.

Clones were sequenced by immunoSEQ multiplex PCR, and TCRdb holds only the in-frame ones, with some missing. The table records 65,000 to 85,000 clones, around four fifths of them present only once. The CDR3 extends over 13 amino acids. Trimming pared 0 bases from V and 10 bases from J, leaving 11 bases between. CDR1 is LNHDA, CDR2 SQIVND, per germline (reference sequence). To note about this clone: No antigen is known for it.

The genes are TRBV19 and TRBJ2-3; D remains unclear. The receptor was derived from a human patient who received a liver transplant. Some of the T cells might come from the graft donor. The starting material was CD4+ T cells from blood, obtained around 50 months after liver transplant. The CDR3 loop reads CASSIDLSGAQYF. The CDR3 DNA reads TGTGCCAGTAGTATAGATCTGAGTGGCGCGCAGTATTTT.